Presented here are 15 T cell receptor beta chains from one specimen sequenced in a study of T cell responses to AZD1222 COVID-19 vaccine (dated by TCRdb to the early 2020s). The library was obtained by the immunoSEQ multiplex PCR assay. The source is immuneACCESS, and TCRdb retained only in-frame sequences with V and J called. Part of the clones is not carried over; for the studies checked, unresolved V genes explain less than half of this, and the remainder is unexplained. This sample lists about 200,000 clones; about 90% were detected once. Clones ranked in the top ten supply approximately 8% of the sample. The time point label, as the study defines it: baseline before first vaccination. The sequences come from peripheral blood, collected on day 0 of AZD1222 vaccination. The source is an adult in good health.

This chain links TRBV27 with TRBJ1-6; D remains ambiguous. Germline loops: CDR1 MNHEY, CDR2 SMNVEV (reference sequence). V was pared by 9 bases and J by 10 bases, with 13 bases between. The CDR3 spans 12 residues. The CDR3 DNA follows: TGTGCCAGAGACCCCTGTAACTCACCCCTCCACTTT. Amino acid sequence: CARDPCNSPLHF.

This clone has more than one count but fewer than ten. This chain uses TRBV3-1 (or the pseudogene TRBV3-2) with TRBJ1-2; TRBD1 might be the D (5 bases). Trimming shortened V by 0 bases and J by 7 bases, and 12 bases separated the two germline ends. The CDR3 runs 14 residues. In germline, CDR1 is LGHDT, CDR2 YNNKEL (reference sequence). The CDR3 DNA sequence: TGTGCCAGCAGCCAAGAAGTCCGGGGACGTGGCTACACCTTC. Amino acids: CASSQEVRGRGYTF.

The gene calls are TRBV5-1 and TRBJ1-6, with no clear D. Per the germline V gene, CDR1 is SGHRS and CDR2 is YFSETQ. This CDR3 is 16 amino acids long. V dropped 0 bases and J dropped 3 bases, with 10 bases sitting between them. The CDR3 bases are TGCGCCAGCAGCTTGGAATCGAGAAACTATAATTCACCCCTCCACTTT. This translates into CASSLESRNYNSPLHF.

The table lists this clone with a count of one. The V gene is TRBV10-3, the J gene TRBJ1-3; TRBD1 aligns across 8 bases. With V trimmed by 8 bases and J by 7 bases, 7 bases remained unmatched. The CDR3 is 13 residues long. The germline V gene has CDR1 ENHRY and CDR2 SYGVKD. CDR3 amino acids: CAIQGQALNTIYF. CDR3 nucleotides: TGTGCCATCCAGGGACAGGCTCTTAACACCATATATTTT.

In nucleotides, the CDR3 is TGTGCAGTAGGGGGAGATACGCAGTATTTT. It translates to CAVGGDTQYF. The V and J genes are TRBV30 and TRBJ2-3; a weak D match, TRBD1 (6 bases). The CDR3 spans 10 residues. Germline lookup yields CDR1 GTSNPN and CDR2 SVGIG (reference sequence).

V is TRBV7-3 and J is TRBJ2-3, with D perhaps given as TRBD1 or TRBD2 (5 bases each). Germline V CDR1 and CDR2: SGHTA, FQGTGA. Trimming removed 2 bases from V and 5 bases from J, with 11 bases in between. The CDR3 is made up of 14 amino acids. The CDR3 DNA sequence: TGTGCCAGCAGCTTAGGGGGTGTTAGAGATACGCAGTATTTT. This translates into CASSLGGVRDTQYF.

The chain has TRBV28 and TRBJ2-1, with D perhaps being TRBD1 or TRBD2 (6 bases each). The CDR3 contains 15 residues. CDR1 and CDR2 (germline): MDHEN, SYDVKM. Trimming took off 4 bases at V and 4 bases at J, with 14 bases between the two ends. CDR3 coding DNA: TGTGCCAGCAGTTCCGTAGGAGGGGGGTACAATGAGCAGTTCTTC. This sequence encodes CASSSVGGGYNEQFF.

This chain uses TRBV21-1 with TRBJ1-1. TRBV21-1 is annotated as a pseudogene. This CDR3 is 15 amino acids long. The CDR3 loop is CASSKGRQPNTEAFF. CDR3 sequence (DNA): TGTGCCAGCAGCAAGGGGAGGCAGCCGAACACTGAAGCTTTCTTT.

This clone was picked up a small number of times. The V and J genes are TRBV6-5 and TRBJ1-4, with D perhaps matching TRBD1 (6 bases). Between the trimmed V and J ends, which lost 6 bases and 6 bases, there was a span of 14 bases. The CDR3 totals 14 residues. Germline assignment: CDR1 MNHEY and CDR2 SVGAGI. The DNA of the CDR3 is TGTGCCAGCAGCCGGGGCAGGGGCGATGAAAAACTGTTTTTT. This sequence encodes CASSRGRGDEKLFF.

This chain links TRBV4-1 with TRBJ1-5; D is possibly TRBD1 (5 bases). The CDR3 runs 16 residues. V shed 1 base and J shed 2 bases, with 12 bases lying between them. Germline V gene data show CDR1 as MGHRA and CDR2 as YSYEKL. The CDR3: CASSQVGATGNQPQHF. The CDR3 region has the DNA TGCGCCAGCAGCCAAGTCGGGGCAACGGGCAATCAGCCCCAGCATTTT.

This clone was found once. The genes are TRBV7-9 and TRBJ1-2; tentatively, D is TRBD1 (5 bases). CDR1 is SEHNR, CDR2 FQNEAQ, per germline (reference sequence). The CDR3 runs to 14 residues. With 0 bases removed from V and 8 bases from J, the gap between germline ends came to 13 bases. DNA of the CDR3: TGTGCCAGCAGCTTAGCGTCAGCAGCAGGGGGCTACACCTTC. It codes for CASSLASAAGGYTF.

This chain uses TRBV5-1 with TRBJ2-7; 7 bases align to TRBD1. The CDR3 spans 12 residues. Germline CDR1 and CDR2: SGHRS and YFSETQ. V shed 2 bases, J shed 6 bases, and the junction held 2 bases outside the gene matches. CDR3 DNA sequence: TGCGCCAGCAGCTTACAGGGGTTCGAGCAGTACTTC. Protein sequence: CASSLQGFEQYF.

In nucleotides, the CDR3 is TGTGCCAGCAGCTTAGGTAGCACAGATACGCAGTATTTT. Translation: CASSLGSTDTQYF. The V and J genes are TRBV7-6 and TRBJ2-3; D unclear. CDR3 length equals 13 residues. Germline-derived CDR1 and CDR2 are SGHVS and FNYEAQ. V shed 1 base and J shed 0 bases, with 2 bases lying between them.

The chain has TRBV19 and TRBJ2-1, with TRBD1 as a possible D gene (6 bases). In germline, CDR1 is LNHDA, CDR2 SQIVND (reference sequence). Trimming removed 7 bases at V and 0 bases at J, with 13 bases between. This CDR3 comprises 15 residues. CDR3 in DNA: TGTGCCAGTAAGAGTGACAGGAGCTCCTACAATGAGCAGTTCTTC. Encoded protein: CASKSDRSSYNEQFF.

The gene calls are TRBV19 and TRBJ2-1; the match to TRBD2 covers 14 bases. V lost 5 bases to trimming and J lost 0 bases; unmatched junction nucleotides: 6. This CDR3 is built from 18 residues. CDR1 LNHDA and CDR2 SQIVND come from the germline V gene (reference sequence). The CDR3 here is CASSLRLAGGSSYNEQFF. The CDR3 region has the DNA TGTGCCAGTAGTCTTCGACTAGCGGGGGGGAGCTCCTACAATGAGCAGTTCTTC.